What follows are 22 T cell receptor beta chains derived from one specimen sequenced in a study of OX40 agonist ivuxolimab in advanced cancers. Assay used: immunoSEQ multiplex PCR; TCRdb lists only in-frame clones, some missing. The sample carries 60,000 to 75,000 clones, 87% recorded once. The sequences come from CD4+ or CD8+ T cells sorted from blood, collected in a trial of the OX40 agonist ivuxolimab. The receptors here all came from an adult with an advanced solid tumor such as melanoma, head and neck, liver or kidney cancer.

This clone qualifies as medium-sized. V is TRBV30 and J is TRBJ1-1; tentative D call: TRBD1 (5 bases). V gave up 8 bases and J gave up 5 bases, with 12 bases separating them. CDR3 size: 11 residues. Germline-derived CDR1 and CDR2 are GTSNPN and SVGIG (reference sequence). The CDR3 region is CAGGGFTEAFF. CDR3 nucleotide sequence: TGTGCCGGCGGGGGGTTTACTGAAGCTTTCTTT.

This sequence joins TRBV5-1 and TRBJ2-3; possibly TRBD1 for D (5 bases). The length of the CDR3 is 16 residues. V lost 3 bases, J lost 3 bases, and 17 bases lay in between. In germline, CDR1 is SGHRS, CDR2 YFSETQ. DNA of the CDR3: TGCGCCAGCAGCTCAATTCCAGGGAAGGGGACAGATACGCAGTATTTT. Its protein product is CASSSIPGKGTDTQYF.

This clone has just one count. The chain has TRBV14 and TRBJ1-4; D ambiguous. V lost 0 bases and J lost 0, with 14 bases in between. The CDR3 sequence is 18 residues long. Germline V lookup: CDR1 SGHDN, CDR2 FVKESK. CDR3 coding DNA: TGTGCCAGCAGCCAAGATGTTGGCAGTCTGACAACTAATGAAAAACTGTTTTTT. It specifies CASSQDVGSLTTNEKLFF.

The chain couples TRBV7-8 to TRBJ2-2, with D maybe TRBD1 (5 bases). The CDR3 runs to 14 residues. Trimming took off 5 bases at V and 1 base at J, with 8 bases between the two ends. Germline V gives CDR1 SGHVS, CDR2 FQNEAQ. The CDR3 coding sequence is TGTGCCAGCAGCAGGGGATTGAACACCGGGGAGCTGTTTTTT. Amino acids: CASSRGLNTGELFF.

The chain joins TRBV5-1 to TRBJ1-1; D ambiguous. Trimming removed 3 bases from V and 7 bases from J, with 7 bases in between. The germline CDR1 and CDR2 sequences are SGHRS and YFSETQ. CDR3 length: 11 residues. CDR3 DNA sequence: TGCGCCAGCAGCTCGACATATGAAGCTTTCTTT. It encodes CASSSTYEAFF.

The rearrangement uses TRBV28 and TRBJ1-1, with D possibly being TRBD1 (5 bases). Per the germline V gene, CDR1 is MDHEN and CDR2 is SYDVKM. The CDR3 consists of 14 residues. Trimming stripped 4 bases from V and 0 bases from J, with 9 bases between. Here the CDR3 reads CASSSGQLNTEAFF. The CDR3 DNA follows: TGTGCCAGCAGTTCAGGACAACTGAACACTGAAGCTTTCTTT.

This chain joins TRBV27 and TRBJ1-1, with D unresolved. In germline, CDR1 is MNHEY, CDR2 SMNVEV (reference sequence). V lost 3 bases, J lost 5 bases, and 10 bases lay in between. The CDR3 spans 13 residues. The chain's CDR3 is CASSFRSRTEAFF. The DNA of the CDR3 is TGTGCCAGCAGTTTTCGTTCTCGAACTGAAGCTTTCTTT.

CDR3 sequence (DNA): TGTGCCAGCAGCTTCCCCTACCGGGACTATGGCTACACCTTC. Translation gives CASSFPYRDYGYTF. The gene calls are TRBV7-2 and TRBJ1-2; D is ambiguous. V gave up 3 bases and J gave up 3 bases, with 11 bases separating them. From germline, CDR1 is SGHTA and CDR2 FQGNSA. The CDR3 length is 14 residues.

The chain carries TRBV27 and TRBJ2-7; 7 bases match TRBD2. The CDR3 consists of 16 residues. CDR1 is MNHEY and CDR2 is SMNVEV in the germline V gene (reference sequence). J gave up 3 bases and V 6 bases, and 14 bases lay outside the gene matches. CDR3 loop: CASSSFPGLHFYEQYF. In DNA form, the CDR3 reads TGTGCCAGCAGCTCATTCCCGGGACTACATTTCTACGAGCAGTACTTC.

The CDR3 DNA follows: TGTGCCAGCAGTACAGGGGGGAGACTGAACACTGAAGCTTTCTTT. It specifies CASSTGGRLNTEAFF. This chain joins TRBV28 and TRBJ1-1, with TRBD1 matching 8 bases. From germline, CDR1 is MDHEN and CDR2 SYDVKM. With 5 bases clipped from V and 0 bases from J, the junction kept 5 bases outside the gene matches. This CDR3 has 15 amino acids.

This chain connects TRBV5-8 to TRBJ2-3, with no clear D. The CDR3 extends over 13 amino acids. Germline V gives CDR1 SGHTS, CDR2 YDEGEE. V lost 4 bases and J lost 1, with 7 bases in between. The CDR3 protein is CASSQLRTDTQYF. CDR3 bases: TGTGCCAGCAGCCAGCTTCGCACAGATACGCAGTATTTT.

The rearrangement joins TRBV14 to TRBJ2-1; 10 bases are a match to TRBD2. The junction had 6 bases not matched to a gene; V was cut back by 3 bases and J by 7 bases. The CDR3 has 15 amino acids. Looked up from germline, CDR1 is SGHDN and CDR2 is FVKESK. CDR3 protein: CASSHVAGGRNEQFF. In nucleotides, the CDR3 is TGTGCCAGCAGCCATGTAGCGGGAGGTAGGAATGAGCAGTTCTTC.

This sequence joins TRBV18 and TRBJ1-4, with D unresolved. This CDR3 comprises 16 residues. Trimming cost V 0 bases and J 4 bases, with 12 bases left between them. Per germline, CDR1 KGHSH and CDR2 LQKENI. As DNA, the CDR3 is TGTGCCAGCTCACCACCGTCGGCAGCTATTAATGAAAAACTGTTTTTT. Protein product: CASSPPSAAINEKLFF.

This clone was picked up one time. This chain links TRBV5-1 with TRBJ2-5, with 16 nucleotides matching TRBD2. Germline trimming cut 5 bases from V and 3 bases from J; bases unmatched to any gene: 4. Germline CDR1 SGHRS, CDR2 YFSETQ. This CDR3 comprises 16 residues. CDR3: CASSAGTSGGEETQYF. DNA of the CDR3: TGCGCCAGCAGTGCTGGGACTAGCGGGGGGGAAGAGACCCAGTACTTC.

V gene TRBV19 combines with J gene TRBJ2-3, with 7 bases fitting TRBD2. This CDR3 has 20 residues. The germline CDR1 and CDR2 sequences are LNHDA and SQIVND (reference sequence). The V and J ends lost 3 bases and 0 bases, in that order; junction bases with no gene match: 18. CDR3 in amino acids: CASSIGGGAGSRLSTDTQYF. The CDR3 DNA reads as TGTGCCAGTAGTATTGGGGGAGGGGCGGGCTCAAGACTTAGCACAGATACGCAGTATTTT.

The chain links TRBV30 to TRBJ2-7; TRBD1 agrees at 7 bases. The CDR3 contains 14 residues. The ends lost 2 bases at V and 1 base at J; junction bases unmatched: 5. CDR1 is GTSNPN, CDR2 SVGIG, per germline (reference sequence). CDR3 coding DNA: TGTGCCTGGAGTATCTCGGGACAGTCCTACGAGCAGTACTTC. As protein: CAWSISGQSYEQYF.

The chain carries TRBV7-2 and TRBJ2-1; no firm D call. The germline V gene encodes CDR1 SGHTA and CDR2 FQGNSA. Trimming left V 1 base short and J 0 bases short, with 13 bases between. The CDR3 is 17 residues long. The CDR3 protein is CASSLVGSLYSYNEQFF. CDR3 DNA sequence: TGTGCCAGCAGCTTAGTAGGCAGCTTATACTCCTACAATGAGCAGTTCTTC.

The chain links TRBV27 to TRBJ1-1; TRBD1 might be the D (6 bases). The CDR3 covers 17 residues. The V gene lost 8 bases and the J gene lost 3 bases, with 25 bases spanning the gap. The germline V gene encodes CDR1 MNHEY and CDR2 SMNVEV (reference sequence). DNA of the CDR3: TGTGCCAGCCCGGGGGCAGGGAAAGATAAGGCGGACACTGAAGCTTTCTTT. Translated: CASPGAGKDKADTEAFF.

A single count supports this clone. V usage is TRBV6-6 and J usage is TRBJ2-1, with a tentative D call TRBD1 (6 bases). The germline gives CDR1 MNHNY, CDR2 SVGAGI (reference sequence). Trimming took off 7 bases at V and 0 bases at J, with 16 bases between the two ends. This CDR3 is 16 amino acids long. The CDR3 region is CASIEQGRISYNEQFF. Here the CDR3 DNA reads TGTGCCAGCATCGAACAGGGACGGATCTCCTACAATGAGCAGTTCTTC.

This chain uses TRBV7-2 with TRBJ2-2; D is undetermined. With 1 base removed from V and 6 bases from J, the gap between germline ends came to 9 bases. Germline loops: CDR1 SGHTA, CDR2 FQGNSA. This CDR3 is built from 14 residues. The CDR3 coding sequence is TGTGCCAGCAGCTTAGATAGTATGTCCGGGGAGCTGTTTTTT. Translating gives CASSLDSMSGELFF.

The count of this clone is one. The V gene is TRBV6-1, the J gene TRBJ1-3; no reliable D call. V shed 4 bases and J shed 0 bases, with 7 bases lying between them. The germline gives CDR1 MNHNS, CDR2 SASEGT. This CDR3 comprises 14 residues. The CDR3 region has the DNA TGTGCCAGCAGTGTTCAGAGCTCTGGAAACACCATATATTTT. Protein product: CASSVQSSGNTIYF.

The rearrangement uses TRBV18 and TRBJ1-4; no firm D call. The ends were cut back, 3 bases at V and 5 bases at J, with 16 bases in the middle. The CDR3 has 16 residues. Germline V gene data show CDR1 as KGHSH and CDR2 as LQKENI. The CDR3 is CASSPRITRENEKLFF. DNA of the CDR3: TGTGCCAGCTCACCCCGCATTACAAGAGAGAATGAAAAACTGTTTTTT.